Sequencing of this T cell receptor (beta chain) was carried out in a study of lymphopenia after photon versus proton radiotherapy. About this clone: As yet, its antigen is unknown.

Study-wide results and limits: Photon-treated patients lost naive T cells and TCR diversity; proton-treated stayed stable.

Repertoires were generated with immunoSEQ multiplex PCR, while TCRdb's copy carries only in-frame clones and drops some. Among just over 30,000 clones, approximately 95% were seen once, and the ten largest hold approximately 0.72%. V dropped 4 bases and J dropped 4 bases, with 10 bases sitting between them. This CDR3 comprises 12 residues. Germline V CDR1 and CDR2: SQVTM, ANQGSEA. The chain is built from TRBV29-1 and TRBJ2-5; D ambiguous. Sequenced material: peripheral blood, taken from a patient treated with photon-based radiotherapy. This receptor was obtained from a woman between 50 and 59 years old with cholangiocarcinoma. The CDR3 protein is CSVVVLGETQYF. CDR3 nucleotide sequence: TGCAGCGTTGTTGTCCTGGGAGAGACCCAGTACTTC.